The rows below give T cell receptor beta chains drawn from one sample of a study of T cell responses to AZD1222 COVID-19 vaccine. Assay: immunoSEQ multiplex PCR; the TCRdb copy retains only in-frame clones and omits some. The sample holds 95,000 to 150,000 clones, more than 80% seen once. The sample was peripheral blood, taken 28 days after the second AZD1222 dose. The receptors here all came from an adult who received the AZD1222 COVID-19 vaccine. CDR3s include the opening cysteine and the closing phenylalanine or tryptophan. The order of the fields is CDR3 length, J gene, D gene, V gene, clone size, CDR3 protein, CDR3 DNA. The D gene is left open where the match is weak. Some rows have no size entry. The others give once, few or many, or a class for an expanded clone.

cdr3_length: 16
j_call: TRBJ2-3
d_call: TRBD1
v_call: TRBV24-1
clone_size: .
cdr3_aa: CATSDPTGTGFDTQYF
cdr3_nt: TGTGCCACCAGTGATCCAACCGGGACAGGCTTCGATACGCAGTATTTT

cdr3_length: 15
j_call: TRBJ2-2
d_call: .
v_call: TRBV5-4
clone_size: .
cdr3_aa: CASSFAGAPTGELFF
cdr3_nt: TGTGCCAGCAGCTTCGCGGGGGCCCCCACCGGGGAGCTGTTTTTT

cdr3_length: 14
j_call: TRBJ2-1
d_call: TRBD2
v_call: TRBV30
clone_size: .
cdr3_aa: CAWTGLAGGSEQFF
cdr3_nt: TGTGCCTGGACCGGCCTAGCGGGGGGCAGTGAGCAGTTCTTC

cdr3_length: 16
j_call: TRBJ2-5
d_call: TRBD2
v_call: TRBV11-1
clone_size: .
cdr3_aa: CASSPSGRGYQETQYF
cdr3_nt: TGTGCCAGCAGCCCCAGCGGGAGGGGGTACCAAGAGACCCAGTACTTC

cdr3_length: 14
j_call: TRBJ1-2
d_call: .
v_call: TRBV5-1
clone_size: .
cdr3_aa: CASSWSRESYGYTF
cdr3_nt: TGCGCCAGCAGCTGGAGCAGGGAATCCTATGGCTACACCTTC

cdr3_length: 18
j_call: TRBJ1-1
d_call: .
v_call: TRBV20-1
clone_size: .
cdr3_aa: CSASGGRGKRGKDTEAFF
cdr3_nt: TGCAGTGCTAGTGGCGGCAGAGGAAAAAGGGGGAAGGACACTGAAGCTTTCTTT

cdr3_length: 14
j_call: TRBJ1-1
d_call: TRBD1
v_call: TRBV19
clone_size: .
cdr3_aa: CATYRGSLGTEAFF
cdr3_nt: TGTGCCACGTACAGGGGGAGCTTGGGCACTGAAGCTTTCTTT

cdr3_length: 14
j_call: TRBJ1-1
d_call: .
v_call: TRBV7-8
clone_size: .
cdr3_aa: CASSLARTNTEAFF
cdr3_nt: TGTGCCAGCAGCTTAGCACGGACGAACACTGAAGCTTTCTTT

cdr3_length: 15
j_call: TRBJ2-5
d_call: TRBD2
v_call: TRBV6-5
clone_size: .
cdr3_aa: CAIKEAGVGKETQYF
cdr3_nt: TGTGCCATCAAGGAGGCGGGGGTAGGGAAGGAGACCCAGTACTTC

cdr3_length: 13
j_call: TRBJ1-5
d_call: .
v_call: TRBV19
clone_size: once
cdr3_aa: CASRPPWNQPQHF
cdr3_nt: TGTGCCAGTCGCCCGCCGTGGAATCAGCCCCAGCATTTT

cdr3_length: 15
j_call: TRBJ2-1
d_call: TRBD2
v_call: TRBV19
clone_size: .
cdr3_aa: CASSKGLAGHNEQFF
cdr3_nt: TGTGCCAGTAGTAAGGGACTAGCGGGGCACAATGAGCAGTTCTTC